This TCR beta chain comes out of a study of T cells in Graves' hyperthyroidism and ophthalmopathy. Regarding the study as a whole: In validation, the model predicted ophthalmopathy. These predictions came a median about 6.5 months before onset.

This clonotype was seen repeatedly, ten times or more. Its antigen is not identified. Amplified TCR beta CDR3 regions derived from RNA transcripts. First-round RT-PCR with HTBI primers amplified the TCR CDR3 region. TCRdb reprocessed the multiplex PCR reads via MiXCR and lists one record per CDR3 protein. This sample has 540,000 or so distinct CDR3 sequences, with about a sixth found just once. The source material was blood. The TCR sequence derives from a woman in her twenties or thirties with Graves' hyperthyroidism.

The CDR3 sequence: CASSQGRPGSRSYEQYF. Here the CDR3 DNA reads TGCGCCAGCAGCCAAGGGCGGCCAGGGAGTCGCTCCTACGAGCAGTACTTC. The V call is TRBV4-1, the J call TRBJ2-7, with D possibly being TRBD1 or TRBD2 (5 bases each). This CDR3 spans 17 amino acids. The germline V and J ends were trimmed by 1 base and 0 bases, with 16 bases remaining between them. CDR1 and CDR2 (germline): MGHRA, YSYEKL.